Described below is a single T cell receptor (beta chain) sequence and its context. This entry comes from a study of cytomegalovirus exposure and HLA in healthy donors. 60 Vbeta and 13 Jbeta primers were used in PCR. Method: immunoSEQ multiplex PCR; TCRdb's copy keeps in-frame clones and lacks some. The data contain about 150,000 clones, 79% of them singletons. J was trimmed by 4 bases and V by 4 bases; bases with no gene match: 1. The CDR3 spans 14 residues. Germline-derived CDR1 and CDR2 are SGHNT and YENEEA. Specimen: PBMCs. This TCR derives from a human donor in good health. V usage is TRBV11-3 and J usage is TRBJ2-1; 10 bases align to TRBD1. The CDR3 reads CASSSGQGYNEQFF. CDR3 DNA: TGTGCCAGCAGCTCGGGACAGGGGTACAATGAGCAGTTCTTC.